The 11 T cell receptor beta chains below were found in one sample sequenced in a study of shared clonotypes between healthy human individuals. The table came from immunoSEQ multiplex PCR; TCRdb's copy has only in-frame clones and leaves some out. The sample contains under 1,100,000 clones, roughly 80% of which appear only once. The sequenced sample consisted of memory CD4+ T cells sorted from blood. Subset denoted: CD45RA-negative fraction. The receptors originated from a man aged 18 to 30 in good health.

The chain recombines TRBV2 with TRBJ1-5; 10 bases align to TRBD1. V was clipped by 0 bases and J by 7 bases; unmatched bases: 3. The germline V gene encodes CDR1 SNHLY and CDR2 FYNNEI. The CDR3 sequence is 15 residues long. The CDR3 is CASSEATGGYQPQHF. The CDR3 DNA is TGTGCCAGCAGTGAAGCGACAGGGGGCTACCAGCCCCAGCATTTT.

This clone was recorded a few times. The chain combines TRBV7-2 with TRBJ2-1; either TRBD1 or TRBD2 may fit D (5 bases each). V lost 5 bases to trimming and J lost 9 bases, with 20 bases between them. Germline values: CDR1 SGHTA, CDR2 FQGNSA. The length of the CDR3 is 15 residues. CDR3 sequence reads: CASSEGRVISGEQFF. In nucleotides, the CDR3 is TGTGCCAGCAGCGAGGGGAGAGTGATAAGTGGTGAGCAGTTCTTC.

A remark on this clone: One junction end does not reproduce the germline sequence, and a read error may be involved. The V gene is TRBV7-9, the J gene TRBJ1-2; TRBD1 matches at 9 bases. This CDR3 has 12 residues. Germline CDR1 is SEHNR and CDR2 is FQNEAQ (reference sequence). CDR3 sequence (DNA): TGTGCCAGCAGCTTGGGACAGGGCTCAAATCTCTTC. This sequence encodes CASSLGQGSNLF. Supplemented by reference TRBV7-9 and TRBJ1-2, the full variable domain reads DTGVSQNPRHKITKRGQNVTFRCDPISEHNRLYWYRQTLGQGPEFLTYFQNEAQLEKSRLLSDRFSAERPKGSFSTLEIQRTEQGDSAMYLCASSLGQGSNLFGSGTRLTVV.

The J gene is TRBJ2-5, the V gene TRBV7-8, with D hard to call. The germline V gene encodes CDR1 SGHVS and CDR2 FQNEAQ. The CDR3 is made up of 14 amino acids. The V end lost 1 base, the J end lost 5 bases, and 11 bases lay between the germline ends. As DNA, the CDR3 is TGTGCCAGCAGCTTAGGCTGGGGTCGGGAGACCCAGTACTTC. Its protein is CASSLGWGRETQYF.

The J gene is TRBJ2-4, the V gene TRBV5-1; 13 bases fit TRBD2. The germline gives CDR1 SGHRS, CDR2 YFSETQ. The V segment lost 0 bases and the J segment 0 bases; nucleotides outside the gene matches: 12. The CDR3 loop spans 21 amino acids. The CDR3 here is CASSLGATGTSGILAKNIQYF. In nucleotides, the CDR3 is TGCGCCAGCAGCTTGGGGGCCACCGGGACTAGCGGGATACTAGCCAAAAACATTCAGTACTTC.

V gene TRBV5-4 combines with J gene TRBJ2-1; 8 bases are a match to TRBD2. Germline trimming cut 0 bases from V and 4 bases from J; bases unmatched to any gene: 9. There are 17 residues in the CDR3. Per germline, CDR1 SGHNT and CDR2 YYREEE (reference sequence). The CDR3 sequence: CASSLGTSSFFYNEQFF. CDR3 bases: TGTGCCAGCAGCTTGGGGACTAGCTCTTTCTTTTACAATGAGCAGTTCTTC. The variable domain in full, completed from reference TRBV5-4 and TRBJ2-1, reads ETGVTQSPTHLIKTRGQQVTLRCSSQSGHNTVSWYQQALGQGPQFIFQYYREEENGRGNFPPRFSGLQFPNYSSELNVNALELDDSALYLCASSLGTSSFFYNEQFFGPGTRLTVL.

The V gene is TRBV7-2, the J gene TRBJ2-7, with unresolved D. CDR3 length: 15 residues. CDR1 and CDR2 (germline): SGHTA, FQGNSA. V was shortened by 2 bases and J by 4 bases, with 15 bases between the two germline ends. The CDR3 DNA is TGTGCCAGCAGCTTAATGGCGGACCCTCGGTACGAGCAGTACTTC. It codes for CASSLMADPRYEQYF.

The V call is TRBV4-3, the J call TRBJ2-3; D gene unclear. Germline V gives CDR1 LGHNA, CDR2 YSLEER. Trimming shortened V by 1 base and J by 2 bases, and 10 bases separated the two germline ends. CDR3 length: 15 residues. The CDR3, as DNA: TGCGCCAGCAGCCAAGTACTTTCAGCCACAGATACGCAGTATTTT. It codes for CASSQVLSATDTQYF.

The chain couples TRBV9 to TRBJ2-5; D uncertain. The germline V gene encodes CDR1 SGDLS and CDR2 YYNGEE. The CDR3 is made up of 15 amino acids. Deletions cut 0 bases from V and 5 bases from J, with 14 bases between. The chain's CDR3 is CASSVGGQPRETQYF. CDR3 sequence (DNA): TGTGCCAGCAGCGTAGGGGGTCAACCTCGGGAGACCCAGTACTTC.

This clone was seen only a few times. This chain connects TRBV30 to TRBJ1-2; no reliable D call. The CDR3 runs 11 residues. Per the germline V gene, CDR1 is GTSNPN and CDR2 is SVGIG (reference sequence). Trimming pared 2 bases from V and 6 bases from J, leaving 7 bases between. CDR3 loop: CAWSPDDGYTF. The CDR3 coding sequence is TGTGCCTGGAGTCCGGACGATGGCTACACCTTC.

J is TRBJ2-5 and V is TRBV30; no reliable D call. V was pared by 3 bases and J by 2 bases, with 7 bases between. This CDR3 has 12 residues. The V gene's germline CDR1 is GTSNPN and CDR2 SVGIG (reference sequence). The CDR3: CAWRLAQETQYF. CDR3 coding DNA: TGTGCCTGGAGGCTCGCGCAAGAGACCCAGTACTTC.